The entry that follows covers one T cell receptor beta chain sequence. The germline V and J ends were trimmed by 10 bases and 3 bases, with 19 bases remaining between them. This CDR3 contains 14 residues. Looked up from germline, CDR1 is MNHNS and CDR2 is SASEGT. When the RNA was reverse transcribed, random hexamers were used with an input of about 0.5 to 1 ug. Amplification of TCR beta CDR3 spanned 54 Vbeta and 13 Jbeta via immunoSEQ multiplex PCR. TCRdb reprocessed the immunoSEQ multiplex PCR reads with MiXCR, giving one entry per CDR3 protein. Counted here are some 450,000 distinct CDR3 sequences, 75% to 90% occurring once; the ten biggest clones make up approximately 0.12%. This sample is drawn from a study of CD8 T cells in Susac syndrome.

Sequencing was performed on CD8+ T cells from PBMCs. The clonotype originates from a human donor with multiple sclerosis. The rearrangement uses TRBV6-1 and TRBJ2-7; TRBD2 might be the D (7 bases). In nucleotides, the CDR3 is TGTGCCACAGGGGCTAGCGGATATATCTACGAGCAGTACTTC. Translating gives CATGASGYIYEQYF.